This TCR beta chain is from a study of shared clonotypes between healthy human individuals. General observations from the study: Several donors showed sharing of around 5% of naive CD4 clonotypes. What naive subsets generally showed was a larger estimated richness than memory subsets showed.

Comments on this clone: Its specificity is unknown.

Execution of the assay was at deep level. About 200 ng DNA, about 30,000 T cell genomes, went into each sorted-subset replicate PCR. Method: immunoSEQ multiplex PCR; TCRdb's copy keeps in-frame clones and lacks some. Found here are under 600,000 clones, more than 95% of them singletons; the top ten hold 0.057%. The origin of this receptor is a woman in her twenties or thirties in good health. Sequenced input: naive CD4+ T cells sorted from blood. Subset noted: CD45RA+ positively selected.

CDR3 coding DNA: TGTGCCAGCAGCCAACGCGGGGGACTAGCGTTCAATGAGCAGTTCTTC. This encodes CASSQRGGLAFNEQFF. This chain joins TRBV4-2 and TRBJ2-1; 10 nucleotides match TRBD2. The CDR3 extends over 16 amino acids. Germline values: CDR1 LGHNA, CDR2 YNFKEQ. V trimming: 2 bases; J trimming: 6 bases; junction bases outside the gene matches: 7.